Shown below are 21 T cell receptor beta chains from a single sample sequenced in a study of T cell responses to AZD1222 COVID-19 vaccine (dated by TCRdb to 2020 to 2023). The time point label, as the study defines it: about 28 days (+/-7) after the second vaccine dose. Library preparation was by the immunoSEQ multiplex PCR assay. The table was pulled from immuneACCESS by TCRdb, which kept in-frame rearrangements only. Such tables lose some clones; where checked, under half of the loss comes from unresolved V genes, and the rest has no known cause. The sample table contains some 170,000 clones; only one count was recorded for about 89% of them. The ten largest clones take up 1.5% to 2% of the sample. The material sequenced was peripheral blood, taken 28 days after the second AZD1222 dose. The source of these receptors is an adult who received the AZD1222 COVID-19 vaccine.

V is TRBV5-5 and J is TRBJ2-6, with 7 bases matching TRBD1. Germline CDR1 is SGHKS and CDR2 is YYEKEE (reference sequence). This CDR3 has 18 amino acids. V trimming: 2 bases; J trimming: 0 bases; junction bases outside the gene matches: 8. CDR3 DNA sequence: TGTGCCAGCAGCTTAAGGGGGACAGCCCTCTCTGGGGCCAACGTCCTGACTTTC. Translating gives CASSLRGTALSGANVLTF.

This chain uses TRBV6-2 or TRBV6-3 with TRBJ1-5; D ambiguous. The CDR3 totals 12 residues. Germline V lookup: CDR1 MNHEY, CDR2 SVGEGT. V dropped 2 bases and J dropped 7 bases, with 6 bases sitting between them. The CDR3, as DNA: TGTGCCAGCAGTTACCCCCACCAGCCCCAGCATTTT. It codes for CASSYPHQPQHF.

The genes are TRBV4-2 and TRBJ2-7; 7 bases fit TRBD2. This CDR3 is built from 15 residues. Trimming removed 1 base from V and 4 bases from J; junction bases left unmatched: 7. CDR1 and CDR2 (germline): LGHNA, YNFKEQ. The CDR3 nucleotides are TGTGCCAGCAGCCAAGGACTAGCTGTAGGTTACGAGCAGTACTTC. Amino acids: CASSQGLAVGYEQYF.

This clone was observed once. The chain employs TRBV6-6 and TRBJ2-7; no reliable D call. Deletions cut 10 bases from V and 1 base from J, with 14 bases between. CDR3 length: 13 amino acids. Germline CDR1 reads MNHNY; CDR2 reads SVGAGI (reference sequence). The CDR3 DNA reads TGTGCCACCCATGTCGGAATATCCTACGAGCAGTACTTC. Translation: CATHVGISYEQYF.

The CDR3 bases are TGTGCCAGCAGTTACGACGGACTAGCGGGAGAAGGGGAGCTGTTTTTT. It yields the protein CASSYDGLAGEGELFF. V and J are TRBV6-2 or TRBV6-3 and TRBJ2-2; 13 nucleotides match TRBD2. V was clipped by 2 bases and J by 8 bases; unmatched bases: 5. The CDR3 sequence is 16 residues long. Germline assignment: CDR1 MNHEY and CDR2 SVGEGT.

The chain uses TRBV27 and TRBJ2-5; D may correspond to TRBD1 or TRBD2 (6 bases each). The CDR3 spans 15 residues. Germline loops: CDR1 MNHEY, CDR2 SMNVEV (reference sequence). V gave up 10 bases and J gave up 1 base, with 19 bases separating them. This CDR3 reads CATENREAGQETQYF. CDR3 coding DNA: TGTGCCACCGAAAACAGGGAAGCGGGCCAAGAGACCCAGTACTTC.

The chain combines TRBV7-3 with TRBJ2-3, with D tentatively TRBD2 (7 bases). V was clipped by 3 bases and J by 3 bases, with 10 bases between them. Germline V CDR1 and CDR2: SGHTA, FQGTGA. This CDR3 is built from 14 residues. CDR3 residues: CASSLAGATDTQYF. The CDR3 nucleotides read TGTGCCAGCAGCTTGGCGGGGGCAACAGATACGCAGTATTTT.

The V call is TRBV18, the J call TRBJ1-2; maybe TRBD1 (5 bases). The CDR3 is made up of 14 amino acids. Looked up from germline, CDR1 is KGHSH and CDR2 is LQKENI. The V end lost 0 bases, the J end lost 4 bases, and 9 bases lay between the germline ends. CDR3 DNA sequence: TGTGCCAGCTCACCACCGGGAGGGGCCTATGGCTACACCTTC. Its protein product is CASSPPGGAYGYTF.

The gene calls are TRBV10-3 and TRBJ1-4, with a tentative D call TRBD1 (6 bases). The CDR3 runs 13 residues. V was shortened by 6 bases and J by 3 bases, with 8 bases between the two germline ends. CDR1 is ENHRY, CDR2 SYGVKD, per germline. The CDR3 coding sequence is TGTGCCATCAGACAGGGCCCTAATGAAAAACTGTTTTTT. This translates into CAIRQGPNEKLFF.

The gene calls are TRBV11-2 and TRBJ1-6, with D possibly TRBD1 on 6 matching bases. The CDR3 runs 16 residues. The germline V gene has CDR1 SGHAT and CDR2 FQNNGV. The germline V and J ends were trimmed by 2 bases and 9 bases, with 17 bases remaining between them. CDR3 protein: CASSLLGQIQGSPLHF. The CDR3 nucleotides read TGTGCCAGCAGCTTACTAGGACAGATCCAGGGTTCACCCCTCCACTTT. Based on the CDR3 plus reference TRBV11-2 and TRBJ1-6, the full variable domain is EAGVAQSPRYKIIEKRQSVAFWCNPISGHATLYWYQQILGQGPKLLIQFQNNGVVDDSQLPKDRFSAERLKGVDSTLKIQPAKLEDSAVYLCASSLLGQIQGSPLHFGNGTRLTVT.

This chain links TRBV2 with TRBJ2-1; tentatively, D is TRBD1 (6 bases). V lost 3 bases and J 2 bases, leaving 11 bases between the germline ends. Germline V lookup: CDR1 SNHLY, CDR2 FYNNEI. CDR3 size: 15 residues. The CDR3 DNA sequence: TGTGCCAGCAGTGACGCAGGGGCGCCCTACAATGAGCAGTTCTTC. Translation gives CASSDAGAPYNEQFF.

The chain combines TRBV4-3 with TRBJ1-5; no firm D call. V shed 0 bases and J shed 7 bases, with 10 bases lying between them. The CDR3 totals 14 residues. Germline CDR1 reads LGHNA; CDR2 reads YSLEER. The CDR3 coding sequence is TGCGCCAGCAGCCAAGAATATAGAGGCCAGCCCCAGCATTTT. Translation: CASSQEYRGQPQHF.

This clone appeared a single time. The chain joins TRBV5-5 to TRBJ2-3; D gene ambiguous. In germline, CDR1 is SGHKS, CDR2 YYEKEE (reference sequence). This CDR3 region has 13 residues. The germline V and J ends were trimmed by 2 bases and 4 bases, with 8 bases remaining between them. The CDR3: CASSFPGADTQYF. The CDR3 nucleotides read TGTGCCAGCAGCTTCCCTGGCGCAGATACGCAGTATTTT.

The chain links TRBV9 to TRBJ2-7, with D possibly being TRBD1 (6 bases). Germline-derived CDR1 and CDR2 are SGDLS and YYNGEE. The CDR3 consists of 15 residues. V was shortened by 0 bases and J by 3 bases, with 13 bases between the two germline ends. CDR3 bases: TGTGCCAGCAGCGTAGCCCCCACGACAGGCTACGAGCAGTACTTC. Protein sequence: CASSVAPTTGYEQYF.

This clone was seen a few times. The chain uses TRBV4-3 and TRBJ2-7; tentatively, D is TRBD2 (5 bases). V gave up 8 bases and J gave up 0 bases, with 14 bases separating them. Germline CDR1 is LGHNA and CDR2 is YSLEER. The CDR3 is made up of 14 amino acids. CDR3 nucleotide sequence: TGCGCCAGCGCCGTGGAGGTCCCCTCCTACGAGCAGTACTTC. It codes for CASAVEVPSYEQYF.

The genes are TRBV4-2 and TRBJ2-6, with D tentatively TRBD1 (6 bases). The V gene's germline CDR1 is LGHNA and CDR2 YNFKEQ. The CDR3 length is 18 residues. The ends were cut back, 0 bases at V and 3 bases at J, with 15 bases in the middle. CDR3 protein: CASSQEEAGVLGANVLTF. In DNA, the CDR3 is TGTGCCAGCAGCCAAGAAGAGGCAGGGGTGCTTGGGGCCAACGTCCTGACTTTC.

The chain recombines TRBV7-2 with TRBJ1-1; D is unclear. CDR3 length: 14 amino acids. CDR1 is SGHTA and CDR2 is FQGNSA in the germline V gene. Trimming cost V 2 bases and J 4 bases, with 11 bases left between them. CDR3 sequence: CASSLTPSITEAFF. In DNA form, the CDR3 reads TGTGCCAGCAGCTTAACTCCATCTATCACTGAAGCTTTCTTT.

The CDR3 nucleotides read TGTGCCAGCAAAGAGGGCCTGTATAATTCACCCCTCCACTTT. Its translation: CASKEGLYNSPLHF. V and J are TRBV25-1 and TRBJ1-6, with D unresolved. Trimming left V 7 bases short and J 4 bases short, with 11 bases between. There are 14 residues in the CDR3. Germline assignment: CDR1 MGHDK and CDR2 SYGVNS. Supplemented by reference TRBV25-1 and TRBJ1-6, the full variable domain reads EADIYQTPRYLVIGTGKKITLECSQTMGHDKMYWYQQDPGMELHLIHYSYGVNSTEKGDLSSESTVSRIRTEHFPLTLESARPSHTSQYLCASKEGLYNSPLHFGNGTRLTVT.

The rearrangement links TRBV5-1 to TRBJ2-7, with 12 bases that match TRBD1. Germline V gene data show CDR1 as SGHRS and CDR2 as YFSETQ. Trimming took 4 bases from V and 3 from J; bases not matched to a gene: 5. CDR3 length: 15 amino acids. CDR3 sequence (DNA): TGCGCCAGCAGCCCGGGGACAGGGGGCATCTACGAGCAGTACTTC. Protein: CASSPGTGGIYEQYF.

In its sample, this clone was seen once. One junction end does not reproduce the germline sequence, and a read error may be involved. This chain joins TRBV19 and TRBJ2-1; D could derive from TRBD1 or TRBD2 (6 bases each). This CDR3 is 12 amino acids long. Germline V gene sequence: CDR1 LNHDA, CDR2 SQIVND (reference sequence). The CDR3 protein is CASRGDLNEQFF. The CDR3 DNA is TGTGCAAGTAGGGGGGATTTGAATGAGCAGTTCTTC.

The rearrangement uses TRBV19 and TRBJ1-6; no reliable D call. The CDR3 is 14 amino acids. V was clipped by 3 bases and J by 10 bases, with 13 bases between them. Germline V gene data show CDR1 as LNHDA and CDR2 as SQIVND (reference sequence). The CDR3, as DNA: TGTGCCAGTAGTATTTCGGGGTTCAAGTCACCCCTCCACTTT. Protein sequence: CASSISGFKSPLHF.